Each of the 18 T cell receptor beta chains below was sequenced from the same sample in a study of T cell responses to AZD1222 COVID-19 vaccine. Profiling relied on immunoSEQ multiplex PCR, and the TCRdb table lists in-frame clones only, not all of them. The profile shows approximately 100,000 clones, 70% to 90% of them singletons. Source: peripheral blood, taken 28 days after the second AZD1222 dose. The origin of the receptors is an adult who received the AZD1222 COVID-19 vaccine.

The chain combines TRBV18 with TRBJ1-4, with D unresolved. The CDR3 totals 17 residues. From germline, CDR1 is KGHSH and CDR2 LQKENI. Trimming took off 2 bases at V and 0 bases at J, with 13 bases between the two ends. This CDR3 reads CASSPLPGSATNEKLFF. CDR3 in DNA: TGTGCCAGCTCACCATTACCCGGCAGTGCAACTAATGAAAAACTGTTTTTT.

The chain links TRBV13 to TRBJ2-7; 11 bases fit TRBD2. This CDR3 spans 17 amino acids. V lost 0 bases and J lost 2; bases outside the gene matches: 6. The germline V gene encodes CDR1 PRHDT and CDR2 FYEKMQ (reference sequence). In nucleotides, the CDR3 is TGTGCCAGCAGCTTAGGCCGCCCGACTAGCGGGACCTACGAGCAGTACTTC. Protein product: CASSLGRPTSGTYEQYF.

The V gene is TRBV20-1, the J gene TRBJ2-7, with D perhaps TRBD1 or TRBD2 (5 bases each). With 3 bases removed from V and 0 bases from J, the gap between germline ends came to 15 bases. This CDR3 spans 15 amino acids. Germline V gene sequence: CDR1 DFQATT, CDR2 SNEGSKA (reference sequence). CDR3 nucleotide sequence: TGCAGTGCTAGTATGGGACGGTGGAACTCCTACGAGCAGTACTTC. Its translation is CSASMGRWNSYEQYF.

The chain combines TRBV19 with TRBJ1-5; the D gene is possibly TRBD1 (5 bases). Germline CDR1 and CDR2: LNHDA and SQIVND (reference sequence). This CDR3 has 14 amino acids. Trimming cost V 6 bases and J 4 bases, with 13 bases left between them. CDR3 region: CASRSGTQNQPQHF. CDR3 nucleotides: TGTGCCAGTAGATCCGGGACCCAAAATCAGCCCCAGCATTTT. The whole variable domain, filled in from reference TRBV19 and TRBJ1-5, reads DGGITQSPKYLFRKEGQNVTLSCEQNLNHDAMYWYRQDPGQGLRLIYYSQIVNDFQKGDIAEGYSVSREKKESFPLTVTSAQKNPTAFYLCASRSGTQNQPQHFGDGTRLSIL.

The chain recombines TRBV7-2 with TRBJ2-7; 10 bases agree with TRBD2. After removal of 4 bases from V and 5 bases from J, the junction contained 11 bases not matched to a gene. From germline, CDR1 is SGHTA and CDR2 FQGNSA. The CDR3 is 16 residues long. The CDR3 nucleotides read TGTGCCAGCAGCTCCCCCTCTAGCGGGGGCCTCCACGAGCAGTACTTC. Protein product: CASSSPSSGGLHEQYF. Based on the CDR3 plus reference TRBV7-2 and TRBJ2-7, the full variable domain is GAGVSQSPSNKVTEKGKDVELRCDPISGHTALYWYRQSLGQGLEFLIYFQGNSAPDKSGLPSDRFSAERTGGSVSTLTIQRTQQEDSAVYLCASSSPSSGGLHEQYFGPGTRLTVT.

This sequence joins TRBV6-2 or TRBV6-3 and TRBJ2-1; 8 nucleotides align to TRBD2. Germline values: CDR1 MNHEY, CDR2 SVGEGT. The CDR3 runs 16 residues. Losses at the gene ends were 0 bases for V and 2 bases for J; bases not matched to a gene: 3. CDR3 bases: TGTGCCAGCAGTTACTCGACGGGAGGGCCCTACAATGAGCAGTTCTTC. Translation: CASSYSTGGPYNEQFF.

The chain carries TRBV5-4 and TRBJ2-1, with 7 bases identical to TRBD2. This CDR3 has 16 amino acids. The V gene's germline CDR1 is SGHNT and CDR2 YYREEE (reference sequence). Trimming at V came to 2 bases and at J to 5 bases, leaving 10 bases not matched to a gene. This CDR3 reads CASSLRNLGGNNEQFF. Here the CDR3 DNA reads TGTGCCAGCAGCTTACGGAATTTGGGAGGGAACAATGAGCAGTTCTTC.

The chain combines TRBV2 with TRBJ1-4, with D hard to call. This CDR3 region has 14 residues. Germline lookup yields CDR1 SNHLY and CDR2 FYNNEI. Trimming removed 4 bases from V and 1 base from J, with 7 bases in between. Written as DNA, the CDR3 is TGTGCCAGCAGTGTCTCACGAACTAATGAAAAACTGTTTTTT. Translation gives CASSVSRTNEKLFF.

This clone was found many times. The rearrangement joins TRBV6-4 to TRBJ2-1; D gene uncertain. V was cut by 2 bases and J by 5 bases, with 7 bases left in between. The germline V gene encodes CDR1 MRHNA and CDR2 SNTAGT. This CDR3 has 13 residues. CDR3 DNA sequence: TGTGCCAGCAGTGACGTCAACAACAATGAGCAGTTCTTC. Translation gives CASSDVNNNEQFF.

CDR3 DNA sequence: TGTGCCAGCAGTCGCCAGGGAACAAGAAGCTATGGCTACACCTTC. It encodes CASSRQGTRSYGYTF. The rearrangement links TRBV5-4 to TRBJ1-2, with D maybe TRBD1 (5 bases). There are 15 residues in the CDR3. CDR1 is SGHNT and CDR2 is YYREEE in the germline V gene (reference sequence). V shed 5 bases and J shed 4 bases, with 18 bases lying between them. Full variable domain (remainder filled in from reference TRBV5-4 and TRBJ1-2): ETGVTQSPTHLIKTRGQQVTLRCSSQSGHNTVSWYQQALGQGPQFIFQYYREEENGRGNFPPRFSGLQFPNYSSELNVNALELDDSALYLCASSRQGTRSYGYTFGSGTRLTVV.

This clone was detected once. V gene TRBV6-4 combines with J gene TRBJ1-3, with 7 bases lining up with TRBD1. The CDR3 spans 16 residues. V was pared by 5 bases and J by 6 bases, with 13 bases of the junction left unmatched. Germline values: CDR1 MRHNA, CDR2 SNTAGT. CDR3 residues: CASSKSSGTDLNTIYF. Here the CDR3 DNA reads TGTGCCAGCAGTAAATCGTCCGGGACAGATTTAAACACCATATATTTT.

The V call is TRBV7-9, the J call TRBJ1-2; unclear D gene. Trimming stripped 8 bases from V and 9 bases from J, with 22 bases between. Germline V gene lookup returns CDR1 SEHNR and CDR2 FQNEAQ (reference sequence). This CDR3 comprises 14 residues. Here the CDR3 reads CASGKREARTSYTF. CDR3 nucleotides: TGTGCCAGCGGCAAAAGGGAAGCCAGGACGAGCTACACCTTC.

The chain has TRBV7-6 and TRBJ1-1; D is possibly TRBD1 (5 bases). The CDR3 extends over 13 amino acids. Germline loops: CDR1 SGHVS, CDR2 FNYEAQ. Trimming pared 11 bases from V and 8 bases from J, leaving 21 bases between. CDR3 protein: CAVKSGGNGEAFF. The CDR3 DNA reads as TGTGCCGTAAAGAGTGGGGGTAACGGAGAAGCTTTCTTT.

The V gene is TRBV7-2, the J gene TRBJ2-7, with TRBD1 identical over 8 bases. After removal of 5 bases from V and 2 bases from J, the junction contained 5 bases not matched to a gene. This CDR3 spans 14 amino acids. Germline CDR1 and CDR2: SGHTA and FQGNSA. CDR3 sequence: CASSPGTGPYEQYF. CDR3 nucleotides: TGTGCCAGCAGCCCCGGGACAGGACCCTACGAGCAGTACTTC.

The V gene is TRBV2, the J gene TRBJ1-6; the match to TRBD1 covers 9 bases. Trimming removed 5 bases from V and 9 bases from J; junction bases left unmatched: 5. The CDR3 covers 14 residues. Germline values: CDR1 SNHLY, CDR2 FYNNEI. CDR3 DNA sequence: TGTGCCAGCAGTCGGGACAGGGATGGTTCACCCCTCCACTTT. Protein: CASSRDRDGSPLHF.

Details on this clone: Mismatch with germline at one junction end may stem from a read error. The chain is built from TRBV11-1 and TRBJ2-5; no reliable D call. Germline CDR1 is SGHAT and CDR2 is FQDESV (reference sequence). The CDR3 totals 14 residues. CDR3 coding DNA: TGTGCCAGCTGCTTAGCCCCAACTCAAGAGACCCAGTACTTC. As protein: CASCLAPTQETQYF. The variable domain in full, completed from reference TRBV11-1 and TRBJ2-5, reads EAEVAQSPRYKITEKSQAVAFWCDPISGHATLYWYRQILGQGPELLVQFQDESVVDDSQLPKDRFSAERLKGVDSTLKIQPAELGDSAMYLCASCLAPTQETQYFGPGTRLLVL.

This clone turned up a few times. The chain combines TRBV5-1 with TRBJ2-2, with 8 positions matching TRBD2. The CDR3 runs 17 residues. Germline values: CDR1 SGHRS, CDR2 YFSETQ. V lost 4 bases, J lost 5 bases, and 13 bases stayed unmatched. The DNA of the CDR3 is TGCGCCAGCAGCCTAGCAATAACGGGAGGGAGGACCGGGGAGCTGTTTTTT. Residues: CASSLAITGGRTGELFF.

CDR3 coding DNA: TGTGCCACCAGCAGAGATAGGCAGCTCTCTGGGGCCAACGTCCTGACTTTC. Its translation is CATSRDRQLSGANVLTF. This chain links TRBV15 with TRBJ2-6, with D unresolved. The CDR3 spans 17 residues. V lost 0 bases and J 0 bases, leaving 9 bases between the germline ends. The V gene's germline CDR1 is LNHNV and CDR2 YYDKDF (reference sequence).